This is a list of T cell receptor beta chains from one sample in a study of T cells expressing NK-cell markers. Reanalyzing the 5' RACE reads, TCRdb keeps one entry per CDR3 protein, without DNA. The repertoire table contains some 500,000 distinct CDR3 sequences. What was sequenced was blood T cells: a sorted CD56 or NKG2C T cell subset, CD4+ or CD8+ T cells, or bulk PBMC T cells (not recorded which). These receptors all stem from a woman in her 50s in good health. Each CDR3 is given with its conserved first and last residue.

TRBV20-1,TRBJ2-1,CSARGTSFEQFF
TRBV20-1,TRBJ2-5,CSARDTGVGETQYF
TRBV7-3,TRBJ2-1,CASSAPDDRNNEQFF
TRBV27,TRBJ2-5,CATRPQAGPGETQYF
TRBV12-3/TRBV12-4,TRBJ1-6,CASSLNMRPGNSPLHF
TRBV20-1,TRBJ1-5,CSARRAGEFGNQPQHF
TRBV27,TRBJ1-1,CASRRGGAGTEAFF
TRBV6-1,TRBJ2-7,CASSSRREGPSYEQYF
TRBV7-2,TRBJ2-1,CASSKDRATYNEQFF
TRBV5-1,TRBJ2-1,CASTRGVDEQFF
TRBV19,TRBJ2-3,CASRGGSDTQYF
TRBV21-1,TRBJ2-7,CASSMRDRSSYEQYF
TRBV20-1,TRBJ2-3,CSARPGLAGEWTDTQYF
TRBV4-2,TRBJ1-1,CASSQDRDRGAFF
TRBV7-2,TRBJ2-2,CASSPGPPRGLFF
TRBV10-3,TRBJ2-2,CAINQQNTGELFF
TRBV20-1,TRBJ1-3,CSARDGDRNSGNTIYF
TRBV20-1,TRBJ1-4,CSANTGRKDEKLFF
TRBV5-1,TRBJ2-2,CASSSGLAGPNTGELFF
TRBV20-1,TRBJ2-7,CSARRRGLASYEQYF
TRBV2,TRBJ2-1,CASLDPGGPFF
TRBV3-1,TRBJ1-4,CASSGRIGADEKLFF